One sample yielded the 18 T cell receptor beta chains listed below, sequenced in a study of OX40 agonist ivuxolimab in advanced cancers. Sequencing was performed with immunoSEQ multiplex PCR; in TCRdb, only in-frame clones are kept and a portion is missing. In the table there are around 70,000 clones, roughly 80% of which are singletons. The material was CD4+ or CD8+ T cells sorted from blood, obtained in a trial of the OX40 agonist ivuxolimab. The receptors come from an adult with an advanced solid tumor such as melanoma, head and neck, liver or kidney cancer.

This chain's CDR3 is CASSLVGQADYGYTF. The CDR3 DNA sequence: TGCGCCAGCAGCTTGGTTGGACAGGCGGACTATGGCTACACCTTC. This chain links TRBV5-1 with TRBJ1-2; 7 nucleotides agree with TRBD1. V lost 0 bases and J lost 3; bases outside the gene matches: 5. The length of the CDR3 is 15 residues. Germline V gives CDR1 SGHRS, CDR2 YFSETQ.

This clone was recorded a few times. The chain uses TRBV18 and TRBJ1-1; no firm D call. CDR1 KGHSH and CDR2 LQKENI come from the germline V gene. Trimming took 1 base from V and 1 from J, leaving 7 bases between them. CDR3 length equals 14 residues. The CDR3 region has the DNA TGTGCCAGCTCACCACAAGTAGGGAACACTGAAGCTTTCTTT. Translation gives CASSPQVGNTEAFF.

The rearrangement uses TRBV5-5 and TRBJ1-2, with D maybe TRBD1 (6 bases). This CDR3 is built from 17 residues. CDR1 and CDR2 from the germline V gene are SGHKS and YYEKEE (reference sequence). V was cut by 0 bases and J by 5 bases, with 20 bases left in between. The CDR3, as DNA: TGTGCCAGCAGCTTGGAAAGGGGGGTTAGCTCGACGTATGGCTACACCTTC. It yields the protein CASSLERGVSSTYGYTF.

J is TRBJ2-5 and V is TRBV9, with 8 positions matching TRBD2. J lost 1 base, V lost 0 bases, and 5 bases had no gene match. The CDR3 covers 16 residues. CDR1 is SGDLS, CDR2 YYNGEE, per germline. CDR3 loop: CASSVAAGGLQETQYF. The CDR3 bases are TGTGCCAGCAGCGTAGCCGCGGGGGGCCTCCAAGAGACCCAGTACTTC.

The V and J genes are TRBV5-1 and TRBJ1-2, with 11 nucleotides matching TRBD1. The CDR3 loop spans 16 amino acids. The trim removed 1 base at V and 6 bases at J, leaving 8 bases unmatched. Germline values: CDR1 SGHRS, CDR2 YFSETQ. The CDR3 loop is CASSLYLGQGADGYTF. The CDR3 coding sequence is TGCGCCAGCAGCTTGTATCTCGGACAGGGGGCCGATGGCTACACCTTC.

The chain is built from TRBV28 and TRBJ1-1, with D perhaps matching TRBD1 (5 bases). The CDR3 runs 12 residues. Germline V CDR1 and CDR2: MDHEN, SYDVKM. V was shortened by 4 bases and J by 5 bases, with 8 bases between the two germline ends. The CDR3 DNA sequence: TGTGCCAGCAGTTACGAGGGGACTGAAGCTTTCTTT. Residues: CASSYEGTEAFF. Variable domain in full (rest from reference TRBV28 and TRBJ1-1): DVKVTQSSRYLVKRTGEKVFLECVQDMDHENMFWYRQDPGLGLRLIYFSYDVKMKEKGDIPEGYSVSREKKERFSLILESASTNQTSMYLCASSYEGTEAFFGQGTRLTVV.

The gene calls are TRBV6-1 and TRBJ2-5; 7 bases are a match to TRBD2. Germline V gives CDR1 MNHNS, CDR2 SASEGT. The CDR3 is 10 amino acids. For the CDR3, the DNA is TGTGCTGCGGGGGTCGAGACCCAGTACTTC. Residues: CAAGVETQYF.

In its sample, this clone was seen once. The chain links TRBV9 to TRBJ2-5; D could derive from TRBD1 or TRBD2 (5 bases each). This CDR3 contains 15 residues. The V end was cut by 1 base, the J end by 0 bases, with 10 bases between. CDR1 and CDR2 (germline): SGDLS, YYNGEE. This chain's CDR3 is CASSVSGQHQETQYF. CDR3 DNA: TGTGCCAGCAGCGTATCGGGGCAGCACCAAGAGACCCAGTACTTC.

V usage is TRBV5-4 and J usage is TRBJ2-2, with 12 bases lining up with TRBD2. This CDR3 spans 19 amino acids. Germline V gene lookup returns CDR1 SGHNT and CDR2 YYREEE (reference sequence). The V segment lost 4 bases and the J segment 5 bases; nucleotides outside the gene matches: 15. The CDR3 bases are TGTGCCAGCAGCCACCCCACCCGACTAGCGGGGGTAAAGACCGGGGAGCTGTTTTTT. Its translation: CASSHPTRLAGVKTGELFF.

The chain links TRBV19 to TRBJ2-5; no definite D call. The length of the CDR3 is 13 residues. Germline V gives CDR1 LNHDA, CDR2 SQIVND (reference sequence). V was cut by 1 base and J by 5 bases, with 8 bases left in between. The CDR3 loop reads CASSIAPRETQYF. The CDR3 nucleotides are TGTGCCAGTAGTATAGCCCCAAGGGAGACCCAGTACTTC.

The chain has TRBV5-6 and TRBJ2-1; D gene unclear. This CDR3 region has 12 residues. The V gene's germline CDR1 is SGHDT and CDR2 YYEEEE. V lost 5 bases and J lost 7, with 10 bases in between. CDR3 sequence reads: CASRYAGNEQFF. DNA for the CDR3: TGTGCCAGCAGGTACGCCGGGAATGAGCAGTTCTTC. Drawing the rest from reference TRBV5-6 and TRBJ2-1, the complete variable domain is DAGVTQSPTHLIKTRGQQVTLRCSPKSGHDTVSWYQQALGQGPQFIFQYYEEEERQRGNFPDRFSGHQFPNYSSELNVNALLLGDSALYLCASRYAGNEQFFGPGTRLTVL.

The chain uses TRBV19 and TRBJ2-1, with D tentatively TRBD2 (5 bases). Trimming took off 2 bases at V and 2 bases at J, with 16 bases between the two ends. The CDR3 length is 17 residues. Germline assignment: CDR1 LNHDA and CDR2 SQIVND (reference sequence). CDR3 bases: TGTGCCAGTAGTATATCCATCACTAGTTATGCCTACAATGAGCAGTTCTTC. Translation gives CASSISITSYAYNEQFF.

V is TRBV5-1 and J is TRBJ2-2, with 8 positions matching TRBD2. CDR1 and CDR2 from the germline V gene are SGHRS and YFSETQ. V shed 2 bases and J 7 bases; nucleotides not matched to a gene: 4. This CDR3 spans 14 amino acids. The CDR3 DNA sequence: TGCGCCAGCAGCTTTACTAGCGGCTTCGGGGAGCTGTTTTTT. It translates to CASSFTSGFGELFF.

This sequence joins TRBV2 and TRBJ1-6; possible D gene TRBD1, 5 bases. CDR3 length: 12 amino acids. Germline V gene sequence: CDR1 SNHLY, CDR2 FYNNEI. The V and J ends lost 1 base and 11 bases respectively, with 6 bases between them. In DNA, the CDR3 is TGTGCCAGCAGTGAAGTGGGGCCACCCCTCCACTTT. It yields the protein CASSEVGPPLHF.

V usage is TRBV29-1 and J usage is TRBJ2-7; TRBD1 is a possible D gene (6 bases). Germline CDR1 is SQVTM and CDR2 is ANQGSEA. The ends were cut back, 3 bases at V and 0 bases at J, with 18 bases in the middle. The CDR3 contains 16 residues. The CDR3 loop reads CSVDCQGLQLSYEQYF. CDR3 nucleotide sequence: TGCAGCGTTGACTGCCAGGGGCTCCAGCTCTCCTACGAGCAGTACTTC.

This chain links TRBV18 with TRBJ1-2, with 7 positions matching TRBD1. Per germline, CDR1 KGHSH and CDR2 LQKENI. J was trimmed by 7 bases and V by 2 bases; bases with no gene match: 10. This CDR3 spans 15 amino acids. The CDR3 loop reads CASSPMSGGGSGYTF. The DNA for the CDR3 is TGTGCCAGCTCACCAATGAGTGGAGGGGGCTCTGGCTACACCTTC. Filled out from reference TRBV18 and TRBJ1-2, the complete variable domain reads NAGVMQNPRHLVRRRGQEARLRCSPMKGHSHVYWYRQLPEEGLKFMVYLQKENIIDESGMPKERFSAEFPKEGPSILRIQQVVRGDSAAYFCASSPMSGGGSGYTFGSGTRLTVV.

The chain employs TRBV11-2 and TRBJ2-5; 12 nucleotides align to TRBD2. Germline V gene lookup returns CDR1 SGHAT and CDR2 FQNNGV. J lost 5 bases, V lost 0 bases, and 1 base had no gene match. The CDR3 has 15 amino acids. CDR3 region: CASSLEGLAGETQYF. The CDR3 region has the DNA TGTGCCAGCAGCTTAGAGGGACTAGCGGGCGAGACCCAGTACTTC.

The J gene is TRBJ1-4, the V gene TRBV4-2, with 11 bases fitting TRBD1. V was clipped by 1 base and J by 0 bases; unmatched bases: 10. In germline, CDR1 is LGHNA, CDR2 YNFKEQ. CDR3 length: 20 residues. CDR3 region: CASSQVSGTGGSATNEKLFF. The CDR3 nucleotides are TGTGCCAGCAGCCAAGTGTCGGGGACAGGGGGGTCTGCAACTAATGAAAAACTGTTTTTT.